This T cell receptor (beta chain) was sequenced for a study of T cell changes during pregnancy in multiple sclerosis. This table comes from immunoSEQ multiplex PCR, and its TCRdb copy is limited to in-frame clones, with some not included. The sample yields roughly 70,000 clones, about 92% seen once. Per the germline V gene, CDR1 is SGHAT and CDR2 is FQNNGV. This CDR3 is 17 amino acids long. After removal of 2 bases from V and 1 base from J, the junction contained 8 bases not matched to a gene. The sequence derives from a female donor in good health, enrolled as a control in a pregnancy study. Sample: peripheral blood, taken in the third trimester of pregnancy. The chain employs TRBV11-2 and TRBJ1-5; the match to TRBD1 covers 7 bases. The CDR3 DNA reads TGTGCCAGCAGCTTACAGGGGGGCTGGACGAGCAATCAGCCCCAGCATTTT. Translation gives CASSLQGGWTSNQPQHF.